Following are 31 T cell receptor beta chains from one sample sequenced in a study of T cells in Graves' hyperthyroidism and ophthalmopathy. Researchers took RNA transcripts and amplified the TCR beta CDR3 regions from them. The TCR CDR3 was amplified in a first-round RT-PCR using the HTBI primer set. TCRdb independently ran MiXCR on the multiplex PCR reads; one entry per CDR3 protein. This table holds approximately 740,000 distinct CDR3 sequences, 12% to 15% found once. Sequenced material: blood. The receptors were gathered from a woman aged 18 to 35 with Graves' hyperthyroidism.

This clonotype was found many times. The chain has TRBV20-1 and TRBJ1-5; tentative D call: TRBD1 (5 bases). The CDR3 is made up of 16 amino acids. Between the trimmed V and J ends, which lost 2 bases and 1 base, there was a span of 15 bases. From germline, CDR1 is DFQATT and CDR2 SNEGSKA (reference sequence). For the CDR3, the DNA is TGCAGTGCTAGACCTAAGGGGCGATCGAGCAATCAGCCCCAGCATTTT. Encoded protein: CSARPKGRSSNQPQHF.

This chain joins TRBV3-1 and TRBJ2-7, with TRBD2 identical over 9 bases. Germline V CDR1 and CDR2: LGHDT, YNNKEL (reference sequence). CDR3 length: 17 residues. J was trimmed by 1 base and V by 0 bases; bases with no gene match: 7. In DNA form, the CDR3 reads TGTGCCAGCAGCCAAGACCTAAGACTAGCGGATTCCTACGAGCAGTACTTC. Its protein is CASSQDLRLADSYEQYF.

This clonotype was counted ten times or more. The chain's CDR3 is CSARSLLAGAYEQYF. The CDR3 region has the DNA TGCAGTGCTAGAAGCTTGCTAGCGGGAGCCTACGAGCAGTACTTC. The V and J genes are TRBV20-1 and TRBJ2-7; 10 bases are a match to TRBD2. Germline V CDR1 and CDR2: DFQATT, SNEGSKA (reference sequence). Trimming took 2 bases from V and 2 from J; bases not matched to a gene: 6. The CDR3 has 15 residues.

This clonotype was observed at least ten times. The V gene is TRBV18, the J gene TRBJ2-7; 7 nucleotides match TRBD2. With V trimmed by 5 bases and J by 4 bases, 5 bases remained unmatched. Germline V gene data show CDR1 as KGHSH and CDR2 as LQKENI. The CDR3 runs to 13 residues. CDR3 loop: CASSTFSGYEQYF. As DNA, the CDR3 is TGTGCCAGCTCAACCTTTAGCGGGTACGAGCAGTACTTC.

The chain joins TRBV20-1 to TRBJ2-2, with 8 bases matching TRBD2. The CDR3 spans 16 residues. Per germline, CDR1 DFQATT and CDR2 SNEGSKA (reference sequence). J lost 5 bases, V lost 6 bases, and 14 bases had no gene match. The DNA for the CDR3 is TGCAGTGCCCTGGAGGGAGCGGGAGTTAGTACCGGGGAGCTGTTTTTT. Protein sequence: CSALEGAGVSTGELFF.

This clonotype was observed at least ten times. This chain connects TRBV18 to TRBJ1-1; D might be TRBD1 (6 bases). Germline V gene data show CDR1 as KGHSH and CDR2 as LQKENI. There are 15 residues in the CDR3. Trimming took off 3 bases at V and 2 bases at J, with 13 bases between the two ends. The CDR3 bases are TGTGCCAGCTCACCCGAAAAACAGGGAAACACTGAAGCTTTCTTT. Its protein product is CASSPEKQGNTEAFF. Based on the CDR3 plus reference TRBV18 and TRBJ1-1, the full variable domain is NAGVMQNPRHLVRRRGQEARLRCSPMKGHSHVYWYRQLPEEGLKFMVYLQKENIIDESGMPKERFSAEFPKEGPSILRIQQVVRGDSAAYFCASSPEKQGNTEAFFGQGTRLTVV.

V is TRBV27 and J is TRBJ2-7, with 9 bases aligning to TRBD2. After removal of 5 bases from V and 2 bases from J, the junction contained 13 bases not matched to a gene. Per the germline V gene, CDR1 is MNHEY and CDR2 is SMNVEV (reference sequence). The CDR3 runs to 17 residues. The CDR3 sequence is CASSPIQLAGLAYEQYF. The CDR3 nucleotides are TGTGCCAGCAGTCCGATCCAGCTAGCGGGATTGGCCTACGAGCAGTACTTC.

The rearrangement links TRBV30 to TRBJ2-2; D is perhaps TRBD1 or TRBD2 (5 bases each). Per the germline V gene, CDR1 is GTSNPN and CDR2 is SVGIG (reference sequence). V shed 0 bases and J shed 2 bases, with 10 bases lying between them. This CDR3 has 15 residues. CDR3 DNA: TGTGCCTGGAGTGTGGGACCAACCAACACCGGGGAGCTGTTTTTT. It codes for CAWSVGPTNTGELFF.

The chain is built from TRBV3-1 and TRBJ2-3; TRBD2 matches at 8 bases. Germline CDR1 and CDR2: LGHDT and YNNKEL (reference sequence). The trim removed 7 bases at V and 6 bases at J, leaving 12 bases unmatched. The CDR3 runs 15 residues. CDR3 coding DNA: TGTGCCAGCACTTCCGGGACTAGGTATTCCGATACGCAGTATTTT. Translated: CASTSGTRYSDTQYF.

This clonotype has only a few counts. J is TRBJ2-7 and V is TRBV9; D not certain. V was shortened by 7 bases and J by 0 bases, with 17 bases between the two germline ends. CDR1 and CDR2 (germline): SGDLS, YYNGEE. The CDR3 has 15 amino acids. CDR3 amino acids: CASGGPSGSSYEQYF. The DNA for the CDR3 is TGTGCCAGCGGCGGACCTTCAGGATCCTCCTACGAGCAGTACTTC. Variable domain in full (rest from reference TRBV9 and TRBJ2-7): DSGVTQTPKHLITATGQRVTLRCSPRSGDLSVYWYQQSLDQGLQFLIQYYNGEERAKGNILERFSAQQFPDLHSELNLSSLELGDSALYFCASGGPSGSSYEQYFGPGTRLTVT.

This clonotype was picked up many times. One junction end does not reproduce the germline sequence, and a read error may be involved. The chain joins TRBV20-1 to TRBJ2-5, with 8 bases aligning to TRBD1. Germline V lookup: CDR1 DFQATT, CDR2 SNEGSKA (reference sequence). This CDR3 has 16 residues. This CDR3 is CSATTRRGPYQDTQYF. The DNA for the CDR3 is TGCAGTGCGACAACCCGCAGGGGGCCATACCAAGATACCCAGTACTTC.

The chain combines TRBV10-2 with TRBJ2-7; 9 bases are shared with TRBD1. Germline V gives CDR1 WSHSY, CDR2 SAAADI. The CDR3 consists of 15 residues. J was trimmed by 4 bases and V by 6 bases; bases with no gene match: 10. The CDR3 DNA reads as TGCGCCAGCAGCAACACCGGGACAGGGATTTACGAGCAGTACTTC. Protein sequence: CASSNTGTGIYEQYF.

This clonotype was seen a handful of times. The chain joins TRBV27 to TRBJ1-5; TRBD1 might be the D (5 bases). Germline assignment: CDR1 MNHEY and CDR2 SMNVEV (reference sequence). The CDR3 extends over 16 amino acids. The ends were cut back, 5 bases at V and 4 bases at J, with 18 bases in the middle. The CDR3 nucleotides are TGTGCCAGCAGTGGCTGGAGGGACGGTTCAAATCAGCCCCAGCATTTT. Amino acids: CASSGWRDGSNQPQHF.

This chain uses TRBV10-3 with TRBJ2-6, with 7 bases that match TRBD1. Trimming at V came to 6 bases and at J to 0 bases, leaving 2 bases not matched to a gene. The germline gives CDR1 ENHRY, CDR2 SYGVKD. The CDR3 is 15 residues long. The CDR3 is CAIRAGGSGANVLTF. The CDR3 DNA is TGTGCCATCAGAGCAGGGGGCTCTGGGGCCAACGTCCTGACTTTC.

This clonotype has just a few counts. This chain uses TRBV28 with TRBJ2-3, with D tentatively TRBD2 (6 bases). This CDR3 spans 14 amino acids. Germline CDR1 is MDHEN and CDR2 is SYDVKM. Between the trimmed V and J ends, which lost 8 bases and 1 base, there was a span of 13 bases. The CDR3 DNA reads TGTGCCAGCGGGGAGGAGATACGCACAGATACGCAGTATTTT. Encoded protein: CASGEEIRTDTQYF.

This clonotype was observed many times. The chain employs TRBV15 and TRBJ2-7; either TRBD1 or TRBD2 may fit D (5 bases each). Trimming removed 5 bases at V and 7 bases at J, with 24 bases between. CDR1 and CDR2 from the germline V gene are LNHNV and YYDKDF (reference sequence). The CDR3 spans 16 residues. CDR3 sequence (DNA): TGTGCCACCAGCGACGCATTCCGGGACCCCTCTCAAGAGCAGTACTTC. It specifies CATSDAFRDPSQEQYF.

This clonotype has at least ten counts. The V gene is TRBV27, the J gene TRBJ1-5, with a weak D call TRBD1 (5 bases). The CDR3 contains 17 residues. V gave up 2 bases and J gave up 0 bases, with 14 bases separating them. CDR1 and CDR2 from the germline V gene are MNHEY and SMNVEV (reference sequence). The CDR3 coding sequence is TGTGCCAGCAGTTTACGTTTGACAGCGTATAGCAATCAGCCCCAGCATTTT. Amino acid sequence: CASSLRLTAYSNQPQHF.

This clonotype was detected many times. The V gene is TRBV18, the J gene TRBJ2-1, with 8 positions matching TRBD1. Germline lookup yields CDR1 KGHSH and CDR2 LQKENI. This CDR3 comprises 17 residues. V was pared by 0 bases and J by 0 bases, with 4 bases of the junction left unmatched. CDR3 DNA: TGTGCCAGCTCACCACCGCGCGGACAGGGCTCCTACAATGAGCAGTTCTTC. It encodes CASSPPRGQGSYNEQFF.

V and J are TRBV7-2 and TRBJ1-2; D gene uncertain. CDR3 length: 13 amino acids. Germline V CDR1 and CDR2: SGHTA, FQGNSA. The germline V and J ends were trimmed by 2 bases and 6 bases, with 10 bases remaining between them. The CDR3 DNA reads as TGTGCCAGCAGCTTATCGGAAATGAATGGCTACACCTTC. Translated, it gives CASSLSEMNGYTF.

The rearrangement joins TRBV3-1 to TRBJ1-3; D not resolved. The CDR3 covers 15 residues. Germline CDR1 is LGHDT and CDR2 is YNNKEL (reference sequence). V shed 2 bases and J shed 0 bases, with 8 bases lying between them. The CDR3 here is CASSQKRFSGNTIYF. For the CDR3, the DNA is TGTGCCAGCAGCCAAAAGAGGTTCTCTGGAAACACCATATATTTT. The variable domain in full, with the rest retrieved from reference TRBV3-1 and TRBJ1-3, is DTAVSQTPKYLVTQMGNDKSIKCEQNLGHDTMYWYKQDSKKFLKIMFSYNNKELIINETVPNRFSPKSPDKAHLNLHINSLELGDSAVYFCASSQKRFSGNTIYFGEGSWLTVV.

The chain combines TRBV29-1 with TRBJ2-1; 9 bases map to TRBD2. This CDR3 spans 13 amino acids. V was clipped by 3 bases and J by 7 bases; unmatched bases: 4. Germline V lookup: CDR1 SQVTM, CDR2 ANQGSEA. The CDR3 DNA reads TGCAGCGTTGACGGGACTAGCTTTAATGAGCAGTTCTTC. It encodes CSVDGTSFNEQFF.

This clonotype was seen many times. The rearrangement uses TRBV2 and TRBJ1-1, with D maybe TRBD1 (5 bases). V was pared by 5 bases and J by 4 bases, with 11 bases between. The CDR3 runs 13 residues. From germline, CDR1 is SNHLY and CDR2 FYNNEI. CDR3: CASSSGEVTEAFF. In DNA, the CDR3 is TGTGCCAGCAGTTCGGGGGAGGTCACTGAAGCTTTCTTT.

The J gene is TRBJ2-5, the V gene TRBV20-1; 7 bases fit TRBD2. V was clipped by 0 bases and J by 2 bases; unmatched bases: 6. Looked up from germline, CDR1 is DFQATT and CDR2 is SNEGSKA (reference sequence). The CDR3 extends over 15 amino acids. The CDR3: CSARDLEREQETQYF. The CDR3 bases are TGCAGTGCTAGAGATCTGGAGCGGGAACAAGAGACCCAGTACTTC.

This clonotype showed up many times. The CDR3 loop is CASSLGASGDTQYF. For the CDR3, the DNA is TGTGCCAGCAGCCTCGGGGCTAGTGGAGATACGCAGTATTTT. This rearrangement joins TRBV7-9 to TRBJ2-3; D assignment may be TRBD1 or TRBD2 (5 bases each). Germline-derived CDR1 and CDR2 are SEHNR and FQNEAQ (reference sequence). The CDR3 runs 14 residues. V lost 5 bases and J 5 bases, leaving 14 bases between the germline ends. Variable domain in full (rest from reference TRBV7-9 and TRBJ2-3): DTGVSQNPRHKITKRGQNVTFRCDPISEHNRLYWYRQTLGQGPEFLTYFQNEAQLEKSRLLSDRFSAERPKGSFSTLEIQRTEQGDSAMYLCASSLGASGDTQYFGPGTRLTVL.

This clonotype showed up just a few times. The chain uses TRBV7-9 and TRBJ2-3, with D uncertain. The V end lost 5 bases, the J end lost 0 bases, and 15 bases lay between the germline ends. Germline V lookup: CDR1 SEHNR, CDR2 FQNEAQ (reference sequence). The CDR3 is made up of 16 amino acids. Here the CDR3 reads CASSPQLVSSTDTQYF. As DNA, the CDR3 is TGTGCCAGCAGCCCTCAACTGGTGTCTAGCACAGATACGCAGTATTTT.

This clonotype occurred a few times. The chain combines TRBV6-2 or TRBV6-3 with TRBJ1-1, with D uncertain. CDR1 MNHEY and CDR2 SVGEGT come from the germline V gene. The CDR3 length is 13 residues. Trimming removed 4 bases at V and 0 bases at J, with 6 bases between. This chain's CDR3 is CASSSPLNTEAFF. The CDR3 DNA reads TGTGCCAGCAGTTCGCCCTTGAACACTGAAGCTTTCTTT.

This clonotype was found many times. The chain links TRBV3-1 to TRBJ2-4; weak D call: TRBD2 (5 bases). Trimming shortened V by 1 base and J by 0 bases, and 7 bases separated the two germline ends. The length of the CDR3 is 15 residues. The germline V gene has CDR1 LGHDT and CDR2 YNNKEL (reference sequence). CDR3 amino acids: CASSQGAVAKNIQYF. CDR3 sequence (DNA): TGTGCCAGCAGCCAAGGAGCGGTAGCCAAAAACATTCAGTACTTC.

V gene TRBV19 combines with J gene TRBJ2-3; the D gene is possibly TRBD2 (5 bases). Germline V gene sequence: CDR1 LNHDA, CDR2 SQIVND (reference sequence). The CDR3 covers 20 residues. V was shortened by 5 bases and J by 1 base, with 28 bases between the two germline ends. The CDR3, as DNA: TGTGCCAGTAGTGCGGAAATTGAGGTCGGGGTTATATCTGGCACAGATACGCAGTATTTT. The encoded protein is CASSAEIEVGVISGTDTQYF. Full variable domain (remainder filled in from reference TRBV19 and TRBJ2-3): DGGITQSPKYLFRKEGQNVTLSCEQNLNHDAMYWYRQDPGQGLRLIYYSQIVNDFQKGDIAEGYSVSREKKESFPLTVTSAQKNPTAFYLCASSAEIEVGVISGTDTQYFGPGTRLTVL.

This clonotype was observed a few times. This chain links TRBV24-1 with TRBJ1-2, with TRBD1 as a possible D gene (5 bases). CDR1 is KGHDR, CDR2 SFDVKD, per germline. V lost 0 bases, J lost 2 bases, and 6 bases lay in between. The CDR3 runs 14 residues. In nucleotides, the CDR3 is TGTGCCACCAGTGATTTGGAGGGGAACTATGGCTACACCTTC. The encoded protein is CATSDLEGNYGYTF.

The table lists this clonotype with many counts. The V and J genes are TRBV18 and TRBJ1-1, with D unresolved. Germline lookup yields CDR1 KGHSH and CDR2 LQKENI. Trimming pared 2 bases from V and 10 bases from J, leaving 14 bases between. The CDR3 extends over 13 amino acids. The CDR3 DNA sequence: TGTGCCAGCTCACCAACCGAAATCAAGGGAGCTTTCTTT. This encodes CASSPTEIKGAFF.

This clonotype occurred a few times. This chain connects TRBV11-2 to TRBJ2-7, with a weak D call TRBD1 (6 bases). The ends were cut back, 5 bases at V and 0 bases at J, with 14 bases in the middle. Germline V gives CDR1 SGHAT, CDR2 FQNNGV. The CDR3 sequence is 15 residues long. CDR3 nucleotide sequence: TGTGCCAGCAGCACGACGGACAGACCCTCCTACGAGCAGTACTTC. The encoded protein is CASSTTDRPSYEQYF.